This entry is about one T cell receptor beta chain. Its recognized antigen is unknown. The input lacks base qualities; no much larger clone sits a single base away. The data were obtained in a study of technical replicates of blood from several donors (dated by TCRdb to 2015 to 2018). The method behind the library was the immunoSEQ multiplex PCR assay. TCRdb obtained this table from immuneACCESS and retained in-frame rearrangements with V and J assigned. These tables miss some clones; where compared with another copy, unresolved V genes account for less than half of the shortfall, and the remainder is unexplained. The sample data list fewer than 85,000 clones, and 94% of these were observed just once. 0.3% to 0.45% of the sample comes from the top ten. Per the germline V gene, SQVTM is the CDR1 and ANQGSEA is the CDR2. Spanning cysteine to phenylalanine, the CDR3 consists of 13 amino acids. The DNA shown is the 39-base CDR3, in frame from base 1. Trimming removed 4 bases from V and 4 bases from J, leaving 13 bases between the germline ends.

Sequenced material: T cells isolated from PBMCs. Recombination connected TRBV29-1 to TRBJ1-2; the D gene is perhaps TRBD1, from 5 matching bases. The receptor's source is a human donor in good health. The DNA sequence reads TGCAGCGTTGGCCCCCGGGGGTCCTATGGCTACACCTTC. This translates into CSVGPRGSYGYTF.